These 8 T cell receptor beta chains originate from one sample sequenced in a study of control samples from healthy donors and cancer patients. Sequencing was performed with immunoSEQ multiplex PCR; in TCRdb, only in-frame clones are kept and a portion is missing. The sample holds around 64,000 clones, approximately 90% seen once. The specimen was PBMCs. All receptors come from a man in his fifties or sixties with colorectal cancer.

The chain joins TRBV2 to TRBJ1-5; D gene uncertain. The CDR3 is 15 residues long. Trimming shortened V by 4 bases and J by 2 bases, and 12 bases separated the two germline ends. The germline gives CDR1 SNHLY, CDR2 FYNNEI. This CDR3 is CASSGGSVGNQPQHF. As DNA, the CDR3 is TGTGCCAGCAGTGGAGGAAGTGTGGGCAATCAGCCCCAGCATTTT.

The V call is TRBV5-6, the J call TRBJ1-1; D may be TRBD1 (5 bases). Per germline, CDR1 SGHDT and CDR2 YYEEEE. V gave up 0 bases and J gave up 4 bases, with 10 bases separating them. This CDR3 region has 14 residues. CDR3 sequence (DNA): TGTGCCAGCAGCTTGGTGGGGGTCGGCACTGAAGCTTTCTTT. Translated, it gives CASSLVGVGTEAFF.

For the CDR3, the DNA is TGCAGTGCTAATGACAGGGCCAATCAGCCCCAGCATTTT. Protein sequence: CSANDRANQPQHF. The chain recombines TRBV20-1 with TRBJ1-5, with TRBD1 identical over 7 bases. CDR1 and CDR2 (germline): DFQATT, SNEGSKA (reference sequence). V gave up 4 bases and J gave up 3 bases; unmatched junction bases: 3. The CDR3 spans 13 residues.

This clone was counted a single time. The chain joins TRBV11-2 to TRBJ2-1; the match to TRBD2 covers 10 bases. CDR3 length equals 17 residues. Germline CDR1 is SGHAT and CDR2 is FQNNGV. V was clipped by 5 bases and J by 2 bases; unmatched bases: 9. This CDR3 is CASSRRPSGGPYNEQFF. In DNA, the CDR3 is TGTGCCAGCAGCCGAAGGCCTAGCGGGGGCCCCTACAATGAGCAGTTCTTC.

The rearrangement uses TRBV4-1 and TRBJ2-3; 15 positions agree with TRBD2. V lost 4 bases, J lost 6 bases, and 5 bases stayed unmatched. The CDR3 covers 16 residues. The germline gives CDR1 MGHRA, CDR2 YSYEKL. CDR3 sequence: CASSLGTSGGRDTQYF. The CDR3 DNA reads as TGCGCCAGCAGCCTTGGGACTAGCGGGGGGCGGGATACGCAGTATTTT.

V and J are TRBV6-6 and TRBJ2-3; 8 positions agree with TRBD2. The CDR3 runs to 15 residues. The germline gives CDR1 MNHNY, CDR2 SVGAGI (reference sequence). V dropped 2 bases and J dropped 4; count of bases not matched to a gene: 5. CDR3 coding DNA: TGTGCCAGCAGTTACAGCGCGGGGGGCGCAGATACGCAGTATTTT. Protein sequence: CASSYSAGGADTQYF.

This chain joins TRBV7-2 and TRBJ2-1; D is possibly TRBD2 (6 bases). The CDR3 totals 15 residues. Trimming removed 5 bases from V and 6 bases from J, with 17 bases in between. In germline, CDR1 is SGHTA, CDR2 FQGNSA. In nucleotides, the CDR3 is TGTGCCAGCAGCCCAAGGGCGGGGTGGGGCAATGAGCAGTTCTTC. It is translated as CASSPRAGWGNEQFF.

The CDR3 reads CASKLGKNTGELFF. The DNA of the CDR3 is TGTGCCAGCAAGTTGGGTAAAAACACCGGGGAGCTGTTTTTT. The rearrangement uses TRBV5-4 and TRBJ2-2; D is unclear. Germline assignment: CDR1 SGHNT and CDR2 YYREEE (reference sequence). V gave up 6 bases and J gave up 2 bases, with 11 bases separating them. The CDR3 is made up of 14 amino acids.